This is a list of T cell receptor beta chains from one sample in a study of metastatic and nonmetastatic thyroid tumors. TCRdb ran MiXCR on the PCR reads. The sample lists almost 3,000 clones, less than 40% seen once, with about 20% in the top ten. Specimen: tumor tissue. The receptor set was obtained from a female donor with papillary thyroid cancer or a benign thyroid nodule (not recorded which). Some clones in this sample may be carry-over from other donors' samples. CDR3s include the opening cysteine and the closing phenylalanine or tryptophan. The order of the fields is J gene, V gene, clone size, D gene, CDR3 DNA, CDR3 protein. The D gene is left open where the match is weak. Size values are once, few and many counts, or a class for expanded clones, and some rows have none.

TRBJ1-4 | TRBV20-1 | NA | NA | TGCAGTGCTAGAGAGTCCCAGGACATCGGCGAAAAACTGTTTTTT | CSARESQDIGEKLFF
TRBJ1-5 | TRBV4-1 | NA | TRBD1 | TGCGCCAGCAGCCAAAGAACAGGGGCCTGGCCCCAGCATTTT | CASSQRTGAWPQHF
TRBJ1-2 | TRBV11-2 | NA | NA | TGTGCCAGCAGCTTAGGGGTGACAGAGTTTACTAACTATGGCTACACCTTC | CASSLGVTEFTNYGYTF
TRBJ2-1 | TRBV24-1 | NA | TRBD2 | TGTGCCACCAGTGATGGGACTAGCGGGAGGGTCAATGAGCAGTTCTTC | CATSDGTSGRVNEQFF
TRBJ2-1 | TRBV30 | few | NA | TGTGCCTGGAGTGTGGCGGGATACGAGCAGTTCTTC | CAWSVAGYEQFF
TRBJ1-1 | TRBV28 | large | NA | TGTGCCAGCAGCCCAGCCGTGTCGGGGGCGCAGGGCACTGAAGCTTTCTTT | CASSPAVSGAQGTEAFF
TRBJ2-3 | TRBV24-1 | few | NA | TGTGCCACCAGTGTCGATACTAGCACAGATACGCAGTATTTT | CATSVDTSTDTQYF
TRBJ2-3 | TRBV12-3/TRBV12-4 | NA | TRBD2 | TGTGCCAGCAGGGCGGGAGGGCCGGTAGATACGCAGTATTTT | CASRAGGPVDTQYF
TRBJ1-1 | TRBV28 | few | TRBD1 | TGTGCCAGCAGTAGAAGGGGACAGGGGAACACTGAAGCTTTCTTT | CASSRRGQGNTEAFF
TRBJ2-7 | TRBV20-1 | once | TRBD2 | TGCAGTGCTAGTAGTTCCCGGACTAGCGCCCGCTACGAGCAGTACTTC | CSASSSRTSARYEQYF
TRBJ2-7 | TRBV12-3/TRBV12-4 | NA | TRBD2 | TGTGCCAGCAGTTTAGCGCTAGCGGGAGTATACGAGCAGTACTTC | CASSLALAGVYEQYF
TRBJ2-7 | TRBV5-1 | few | TRBD1 | TGCGCCAGCAGCTTAGGACAGGGGGCAACCTACGAGCAGTACTTC | CASSLGQGATYEQYF
TRBJ1-2 | TRBV19 | NA | TRBD1 | TGTGCCAGTAGAACAACAGGGGGCGCGGATGGCTACACCTTC | CASRTTGGADGYTF
TRBJ2-3 | TRBV11-2 | NA | NA | TGTGCCAGCAGCGTACTACCGGGACTGAGGGATACGCAGTATTTT | CASSVLPGLRDTQYF
TRBJ2-3 | TRBV20-1 | NA | TRBD2 | TGCAGTGCTAGAGAAGCGAGCGGGAGGTCAGATACGCAGTATTTT | CSAREASGRSDTQYF
TRBJ2-7 | TRBV7-3 | NA | TRBD1 | TGTGCCAGCAGCTTGGGGGGACAGGGCCACGAGCAGTACTTC | CASSLGGQGHEQYF
TRBJ2-7 | TRBV19 | NA | NA | TGTGCCAGTAGTATCCGGGGCATGGAAGTCGAGCAGTACTTC | CASSIRGMEVEQYF
TRBJ2-1 | TRBV20-1 | NA | NA | TGCAGTGCTAGTCCGCAAAGGGGATATGGCAATGAGCAGTTCTTC | CSASPQRGYGNEQFF
TRBJ1-5 | TRBV20-1 | NA | TRBD1 | TGCAGTGCTAGAGTGGGGGACAGGGGTTTCGATCAGCCCCAGCATTTT | CSARVGDRGFDQPQHF
TRBJ2-1 | TRBV30 | large | TRBD1 | TGTGCCTGGGAAACAGGGGGCATAGGGAATGAGCAGTTCTTC | CAWETGGIGNEQFF
TRBJ1-5 | TRBV12-3/TRBV12-4 | NA | NA | TGTGCCAGCAGTTTGAATGGGGCCCAGCATTTT | CASSLNGAQHF
TRBJ1-6 | TRBV6-5 | NA | NA | TGTGCCAGCAGATTACAATACAAGATGTCATCGTATTCACCCCTCCACTTT | CASRLQYKMSSYSPLHF
TRBJ2-7 | TRBV20-1 | NA | TRBD1 | TGCAGTGCTATGACCCGGGACAGACCCTACGAGCAGTACTTC | CSAMTRDRPYEQYF
TRBJ2-7 | TRBV28 | NA | NA | TGTGCCAGCAGTTTAGGACGGAAATACGAGCAGTACTTC | CASSLGRKYEQYF
TRBJ2-3 | TRBV27 | few | TRBD1 | TGTGCCAGCAGTTTATTATGGAAGCAGGACAGGGTCCCAGACACGCAGTATTTT | CASSLLWKQDRVPDTQYF
TRBJ2-7 | TRBV28 | NA | NA | TGTGCCAGCAGTTTAGGGGGCTACGAGCAGTACTTC | CASSLGGYEQYF
TRBJ1-1 | TRBV27 | NA | NA | TGTGCCAGCACCGCGATAGGACACAGCGACCCTGAAGCTTTCTTT | CASTAIGHSDPEAFF
TRBJ1-2 | TRBV28 | NA | TRBD1 | TGTGCCAGCAGTTTCGGGACAGGGCACTATGGCTACACCTTC | CASSFGTGHYGYTF
TRBJ1-1 | TRBV3-1 | NA | NA | TGTGCCAGCAGCCAAGCCTTGAACACTGAAGCTTTCTTT | CASSQALNTEAFF
TRBJ2-1 | TRBV18 | NA | TRBD1 | TGTGCCAGCTCCGGGACAGGGTATTACAATGAGCAGTTCTTC | CASSGTGYYNEQFF
TRBJ2-5 | TRBV6-5 | NA | NA | TGTGCCAGCAGTTACTCGTACAGGGTCTTCCTGACCCAGTACTTC | CASSYSYRVFLTQYF
TRBJ1-2 | TRBV6-2/TRBV6-3 | few | NA | TGTGCCAGCAGGCAGGGAGTCTATGGCTACACCTTC | CASRQGVYGYTF
TRBJ2-2 | TRBV5-1 | NA | NA | TGCGCCAGCAGCTTGTGGCCGGGACGGACGAACACCGGGGAGCTGTTCTTT | CASSLWPGRTNTGELFF
TRBJ2-3 | TRBV10-1 | once | NA | TGCGCCAGCAGTGAACAGCCGACGAGTAGCACAGATACGCAGTATTTT | CASSEQPTSSTDTQYF
TRBJ2-7 | TRBV4-2 | NA | NA | TGTGCCAGCAGCCAAGAAGAGGGAAGCTCCTACGATGAGCAGTTC | CASSQEEGSSYDEQF
TRBJ2-7 | TRBV6-1 | few | TRBD2 | TGTGCCAGCAGTGCGATAGCGGGAGAGAAATACGAGCAGTACTTC | CASSAIAGEKYEQYF
TRBJ1-3 | TRBV11-2 | NA | NA | TGTGCCAGCAGCTTAGTAGGGGGGGCCCGACACTCTGGAAACACCATATATTTT | CASSLVGGARHSGNTIYF
TRBJ2-5 | TRBV5-6 | NA | NA | TGTGCCAGCAGCGTCCAAGAGACCCAGTACTTC | CASSVQETQYF
TRBJ2-1 | TRBV20-1 | NA | TRBD1 | TGCAGTGCTAGAGCCGGCGGGACAGGGGAAAATATTGATGAGCAGTTCTTC | CSARAGGTGENIDEQFF
TRBJ1-5 | TRBV12-3/TRBV12-4 | few | TRBD1 | TGTGCCAGCAGTCCAGTACAGGGGGGGGTCCAGCCCCAGCATTTT | CASSPVQGGVQPQHF
TRBJ1-4 | TRBV7-2 | NA | TRBD1 | TGTGCCAGCAGCCTGGGACAGGGGATTGAGAAACTGTTTTTT | CASSLGQGIEKLFF
TRBJ2-1 | TRBV5-1 | few | TRBD2 | TGCGCCAGCAGCTTGGTTTATCCGGGAGGCTACAATGAGCAGTTCTTC | CASSLVYPGGYNEQFF
TRBJ1-2 | TRBV9 | NA | NA | TGTGCCAGCAGCGTAGACGGGAGAGGGGGGCCCCCTGGCTACACCTTC | CASSVDGRGGPPGYTF
TRBJ1-5 | TRBV4-1 | large | NA | TGCGCCAGCAGCCAAGTTACAGGTAGCAATCAGCCCCAGCATTTT | CASSQVTGSNQPQHF
TRBJ2-1 | TRBV20-1 | NA | NA | TGCAGTGCTCCCGGGAATGGAAAACACAATGAGCAGTTCTTC | CSAPGNGKHNEQFF
TRBJ1-1 | TRBV14 | NA | NA | TGTGCCAGCAGCCAGTATTCTGTAGGGTTGAACACTGAAGCTTTCTTT | CASSQYSVGLNTEAFF
TRBJ1-6 | TRBV2 | NA | TRBD1 | TGTGCCAGCAGTGAAACAGGGGGATATTCACCCCTCCACTTT | CASSETGGYSPLHF
TRBJ2-3 | TRBV2 | few | NA | TGTGCCAGCAGGGGAAGACTACCAGGGCGCACAGATACGCAGTATTTT | CASRGRLPGRTDTQYF
TRBJ1-2 | TRBV12-3/TRBV12-4 | many | NA | TGTGCCAGCAGTTTGAATAACTATGGCTACACCTTC | CASSLNNYGYTF
TRBJ2-5 | TRBV6-1 | NA | TRBD1 | TGTGCCAGCATGGGACAGCGTAACAAAGAGACCCAGTACTTC | CASMGQRNKETQYF
TRBJ2-7 | TRBV5-1 | NA | TRBD2 | TGCGCCAGCAGCTTGGAAGGGACTAAATCTTACGAGCAGTACTTC | CASSLEGTKSYEQYF
TRBJ1-5 | TRBV4-2 | NA | NA | TGTGCCAGCAGCCAAAACAGGGTTAGGGGGGGCAATCAGCCCCAGCATTTT | CASSQNRVRGGNQPQHF
TRBJ2-7 | TRBV27 | NA | TRBD1 | TGTGCCAGCAGTTCTTCCGGGACAGGGGGCTACGAGCAGTACTTC | CASSSSGTGGYEQYF
TRBJ2-7 | TRBV28 | NA | NA | TGTGCCAGCAGTGCAAAAGGGAGATGGTACTTC | CASSAKGRWYF
TRBJ2-1 | TRBV6-1 | NA | NA | TGTGCCAGCAGACTCCACAATGAGCAGTTCTTC | CASRLHNEQFF